This T cell receptor (beta chain) stems from a study of shared clonotypes between healthy human individuals. The table came from immunoSEQ multiplex PCR; TCRdb's copy has only in-frame clones and leaves some out. This table holds roughly 2,000,000 clones, roughly 95% found once. CD45RO-negative cells were positively selected for CCR7, leaving out terminally differentiated effector memory CD45RA+ cells. CDR1 SGHKS and CDR2 YYEKEE come from the germline V gene (reference sequence). The CDR3 contains 15 residues. V lost 0 bases and J lost 4, with 14 bases in between. The rearrangement joins TRBV5-5 to TRBJ2-7; D is perhaps TRBD1 (6 bases). The sequencing sample was made of naive CD8+ T cells sorted from blood. This receptor was obtained from a man aged 18 to 30 in good health. DNA of the CDR3: TGTGCCAGCAGCTTGGAGGGGGACGGATATTACGAGCAGTACTTC. Amino acid sequence: CASSLEGDGYYEQYF. The entire variable domain, with the rest obtained from reference TRBV5-5 and TRBJ2-7, is as follows: DAGVTQSPTHLIKTRGQQVTLRCSPISGHKSVSWYQQVLGQGPQFIFQYYEKEERGRGNFPDRFSARQFPNYSSELNVNALLLGDSALYLCASSLEGDGYYEQYFGPGTRLTVT.